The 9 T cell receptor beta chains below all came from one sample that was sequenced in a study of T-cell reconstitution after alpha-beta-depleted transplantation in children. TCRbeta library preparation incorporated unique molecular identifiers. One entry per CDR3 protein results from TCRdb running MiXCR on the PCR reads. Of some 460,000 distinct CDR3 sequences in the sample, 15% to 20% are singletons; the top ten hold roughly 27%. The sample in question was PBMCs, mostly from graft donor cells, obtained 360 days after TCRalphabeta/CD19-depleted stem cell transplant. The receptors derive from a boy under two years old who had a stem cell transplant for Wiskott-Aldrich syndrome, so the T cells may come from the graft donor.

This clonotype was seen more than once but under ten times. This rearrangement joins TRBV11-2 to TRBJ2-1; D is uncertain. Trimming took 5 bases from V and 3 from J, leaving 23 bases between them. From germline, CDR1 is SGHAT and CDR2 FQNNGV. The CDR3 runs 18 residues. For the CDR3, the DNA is TGTGCCAGCAGCCGTCGTAGAGCCGCCCCTGGGGACTACAATGAGCAGTTCTTC. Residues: CASSRRRAAPGDYNEQFF. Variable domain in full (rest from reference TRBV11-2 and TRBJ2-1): EAGVAQSPRYKIIEKRQSVAFWCNPISGHATLYWYQQILGQGPKLLIQFQNNGVVDDSQLPKDRFSAERLKGVDSTLKIQPAKLEDSAVYLCASSRRRAAPGDYNEQFFGPGTRLTVL.

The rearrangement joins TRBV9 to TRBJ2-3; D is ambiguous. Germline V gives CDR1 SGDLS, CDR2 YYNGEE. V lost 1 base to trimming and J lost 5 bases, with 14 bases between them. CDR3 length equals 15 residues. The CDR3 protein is CASSVNGSPGDTQYF. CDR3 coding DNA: TGTGCCAGCAGCGTAAATGGCAGCCCGGGAGATACGCAGTATTTT.

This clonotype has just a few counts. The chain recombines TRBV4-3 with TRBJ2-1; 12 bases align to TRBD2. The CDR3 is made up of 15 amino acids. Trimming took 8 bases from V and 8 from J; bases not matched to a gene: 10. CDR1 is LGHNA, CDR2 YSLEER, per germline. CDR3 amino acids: CASAKGLAGLYEQFF. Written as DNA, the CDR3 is TGCGCCAGCGCCAAGGGACTAGCGGGCCTTTATGAGCAGTTCTTC.

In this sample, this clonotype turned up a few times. The CDR3 region is CASSRDSPYEQYF. DNA for the CDR3: TGCGCCAGCAGCCGGGACAGTCCCTACGAGCAGTACTTC. This chain uses TRBV4-1 with TRBJ2-7; 7 bases match TRBD1. The CDR3 has 13 amino acids. V lost 4 bases, J lost 2 bases, and 2 bases stayed unmatched. Germline CDR1 reads MGHRA; CDR2 reads YSYEKL.

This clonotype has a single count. CDR3 DNA: TGCGCCAGCAGCCAAGATCCATCACCAAGGGGCACTGAAGCTTTCTTT. Translating gives CASSQDPSPRGTEAFF. J is TRBJ1-1 and V is TRBV4-3; maybe TRBD1 (5 bases). V was clipped by 0 bases and J by 4 bases, with 15 bases between them. From germline, CDR1 is LGHNA and CDR2 YSLEER. The CDR3 spans 16 residues.

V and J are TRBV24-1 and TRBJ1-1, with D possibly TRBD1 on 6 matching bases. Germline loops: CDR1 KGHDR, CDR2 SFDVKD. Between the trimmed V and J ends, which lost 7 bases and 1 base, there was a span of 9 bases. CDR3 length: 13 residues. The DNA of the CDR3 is TGTGCCACCAGACCGGGACAGAACACTGAAGCTTTCTTT. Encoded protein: CATRPGQNTEAFF.

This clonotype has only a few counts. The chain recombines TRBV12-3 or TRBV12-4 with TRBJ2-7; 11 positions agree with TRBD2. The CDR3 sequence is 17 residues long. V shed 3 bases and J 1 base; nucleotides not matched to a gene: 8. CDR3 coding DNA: TGTGCCAGCAGTTTTCTAGCGGGAGGTCCCAATTCCTACGAGCAGTACTTC. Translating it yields CASSFLAGGPNSYEQYF.

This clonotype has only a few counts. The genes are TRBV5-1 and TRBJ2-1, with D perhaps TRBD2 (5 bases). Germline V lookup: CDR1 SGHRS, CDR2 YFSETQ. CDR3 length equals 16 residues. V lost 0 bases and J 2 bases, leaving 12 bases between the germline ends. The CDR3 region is CASSLGGFDPYNEQFF. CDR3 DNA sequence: TGCGCCAGCAGCTTGGGAGGGTTCGACCCCTACAATGAGCAGTTCTTC.

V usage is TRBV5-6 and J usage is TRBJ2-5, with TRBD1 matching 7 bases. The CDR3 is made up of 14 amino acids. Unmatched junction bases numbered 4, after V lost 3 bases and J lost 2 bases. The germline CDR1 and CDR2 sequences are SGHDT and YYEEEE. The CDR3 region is CASSSRRGQETQYF. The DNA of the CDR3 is TGTGCCAGCAGCTCCCGCAGGGGGCAAGAGACCCAGTACTTC.